This T cell receptor (beta chain) was documented in a study of T cell repertoires in cytomegalovirus infection. On the study more broadly: Indications came from public TCR beta signatures; they pointed to CMV infection and to a matching HLA type.

V dropped 5 bases and J dropped 2; count of bases not matched to a gene: 6. This CDR3 region has 14 residues. Germline V CDR1 and CDR2: LNHDA, SQIVND (reference sequence). TCRdb called the reads again in MiXCR, with one record for every CDR3 protein. The data contain about 250,000 distinct CDR3 sequences, more than 9% of them singletons. This clonotype came up many times. Antigen unknown. Study findings and constraints: It was HLA-C-restricted CMV-specific TCR beta clonotypes that dominated the response ex vivo. The cumulative frequency of public TCR beta families identified carriers of CMV plus the relevant HLA.

The J gene is TRBJ2-7, the V gene TRBV19; TRBD2 matches at 7 bases. The specimen was PBMCs. The clonotype was recovered from a human donor in good health (CMV status not recorded). Some clones in this sample may be carry-over from other donors' samples. Written as DNA, the CDR3 is TGTGCCAGTAGTCCCCCGCGGGAGCCCTACGAGCAGTACTTC. This codes for CASSPPREPYEQYF.